This T cell receptor (beta chain) emerged from a study of technical replicates of blood from a few donors. The table came from immunoSEQ multiplex PCR; TCRdb's copy has only in-frame clones and leaves some out. This sample has approximately 76,000 clones; 80% to 90% occur once, and the top ten carry 4.8%. V was pared by 1 base and J by 1 base, with 12 bases between. The CDR3 totals 16 residues. Per the germline V gene, CDR1 is LGHNA and CDR2 is YNFKEQ. The sequenced sample consisted of PBMCs. The receptor comes from a human donor in good health. Some clones in this sample may be carry-over from other donors' samples. This rearrangement joins TRBV4-2 to TRBJ2-3; D possibly corresponds to TRBD2 (7 bases). CDR3 protein: CASSQGGGPRTDTQYF. The CDR3 bases are TGTGCCAGCAGCCAAGGGGGGGGGCCCCGCACAGATACGCAGTATTTT.